The clone carrying this T cell receptor beta chain was counted between two and nine times. The antigen remains unidentified. This specimen comes from a study of CD8+ T cells in alopecia areata. Study in general: Patients received oral tofacitinib, 5 to 10 mg twice daily, for moderate-to-severe alopecia areata. Tofacitinib dosing lasted 6 to 18 months, which was then followed by 6 months off drug. Study outcomes and limitations: Mouse data revealed clearer TCR sharing than patient data did, a gap possibly tied to HLA.

Extracted from the samples, RNA was reverse transcribed into cDNA to serve as the sequencing template. TCRdb keeps only in-frame clones here, not all; method: immunoSEQ multiplex PCR. The sample lists about 97,000 clones; roughly two fifths were seen once. This sequence was found in a human donor with alopecia areata. The sequenced sample was CD4+ T cells sorted from blood.

The DNA of the CDR3 is TGTGCCAGCAGCCGGACGGACAGCCAAGAGACCCAGTACTTC. Translation gives CASSRTDSQETQYF. The chain combines TRBV5-4 with TRBJ2-5; TRBD1 is a possible D gene (6 bases). CDR3 length: 14 amino acids. CDR1 and CDR2 (germline): SGHNT, YYREEE (reference sequence). V gave up 4 bases and J gave up 1 base, with 11 bases separating them.